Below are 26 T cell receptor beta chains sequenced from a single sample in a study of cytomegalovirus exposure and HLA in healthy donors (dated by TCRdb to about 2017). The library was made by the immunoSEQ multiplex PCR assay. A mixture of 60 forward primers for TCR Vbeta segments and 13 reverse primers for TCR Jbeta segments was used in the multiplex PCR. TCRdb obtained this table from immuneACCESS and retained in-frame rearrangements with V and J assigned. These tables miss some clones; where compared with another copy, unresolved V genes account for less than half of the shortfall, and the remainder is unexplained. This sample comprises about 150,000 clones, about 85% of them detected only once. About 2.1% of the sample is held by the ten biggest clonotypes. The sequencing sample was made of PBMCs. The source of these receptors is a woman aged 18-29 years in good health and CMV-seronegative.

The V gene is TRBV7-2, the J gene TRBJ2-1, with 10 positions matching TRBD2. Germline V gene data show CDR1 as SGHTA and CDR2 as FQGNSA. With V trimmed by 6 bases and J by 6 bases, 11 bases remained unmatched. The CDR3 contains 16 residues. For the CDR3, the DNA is TGTGCCAGCAGACCAAGAAGCGGGGGGGCCTTCAATGAGCAGTTCTTC. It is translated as CASRPRSGGAFNEQFF.

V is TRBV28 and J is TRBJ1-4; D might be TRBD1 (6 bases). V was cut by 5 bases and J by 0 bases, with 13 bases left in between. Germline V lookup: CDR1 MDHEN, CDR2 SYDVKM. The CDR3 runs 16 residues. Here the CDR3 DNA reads TGTGCCAGCAGTCCAACAGGGTTCACAACTAATGAAAAACTGTTTTTT. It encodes CASSPTGFTTNEKLFF. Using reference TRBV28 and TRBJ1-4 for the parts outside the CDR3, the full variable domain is DVKVTQSSRYLVKRTGEKVFLECVQDMDHENMFWYRQDPGLGLRLIYFSYDVKMKEKGDIPEGYSVSREKKERFSLILESASTNQTSMYLCASSPTGFTTNEKLFFGSGTQLSVL.

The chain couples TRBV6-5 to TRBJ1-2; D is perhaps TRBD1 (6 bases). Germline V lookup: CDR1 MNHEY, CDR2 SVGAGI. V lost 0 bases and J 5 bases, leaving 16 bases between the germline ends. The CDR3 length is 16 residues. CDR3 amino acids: CASSYSTGERGYGYTF. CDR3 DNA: TGTGCCAGCAGTTACTCGACAGGCGAGAGGGGGTATGGCTACACCTTC.

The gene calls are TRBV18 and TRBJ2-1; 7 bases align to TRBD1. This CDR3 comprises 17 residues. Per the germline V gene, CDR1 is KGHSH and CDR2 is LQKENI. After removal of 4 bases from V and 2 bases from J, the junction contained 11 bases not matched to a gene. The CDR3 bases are TGTGCCAGCTCACGACAGGGTTTTTCATTAGCCTACAATGAGCAGTTCTTC. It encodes CASSRQGFSLAYNEQFF.

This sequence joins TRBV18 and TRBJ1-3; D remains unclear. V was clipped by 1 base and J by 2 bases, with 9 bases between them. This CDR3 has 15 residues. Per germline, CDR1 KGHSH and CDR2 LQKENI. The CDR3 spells CASSPQGATGNTIYF. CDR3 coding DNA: TGTGCCAGCTCACCACAGGGAGCGACTGGAAACACCATATATTTT. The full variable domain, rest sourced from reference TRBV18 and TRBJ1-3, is NAGVMQNPRHLVRRRGQEARLRCSPMKGHSHVYWYRQLPEEGLKFMVYLQKENIIDESGMPKERFSAEFPKEGPSILRIQQVVRGDSAAYFCASSPQGATGNTIYFGEGSWLTVV.

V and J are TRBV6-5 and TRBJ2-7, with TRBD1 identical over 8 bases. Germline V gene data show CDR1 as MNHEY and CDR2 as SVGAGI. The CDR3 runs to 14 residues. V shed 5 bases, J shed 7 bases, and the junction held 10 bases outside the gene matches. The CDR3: CASSRPGGAGEQYF. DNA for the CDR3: TGTGCCAGCAGTCGCCCAGGGGGCGCGGGGGAGCAGTACTTC.

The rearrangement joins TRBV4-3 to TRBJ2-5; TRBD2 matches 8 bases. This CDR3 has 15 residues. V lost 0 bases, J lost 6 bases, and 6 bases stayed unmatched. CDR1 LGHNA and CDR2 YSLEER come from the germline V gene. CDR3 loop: CASSQEGTRRQTQYF. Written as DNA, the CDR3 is TGCGCCAGCAGCCAAGAGGGGACTAGGAGACAGACCCAGTACTTC.

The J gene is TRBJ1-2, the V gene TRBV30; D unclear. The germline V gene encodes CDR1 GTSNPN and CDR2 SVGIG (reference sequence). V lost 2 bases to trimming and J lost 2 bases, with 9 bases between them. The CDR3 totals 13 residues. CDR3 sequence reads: CAWSRTQNYGYTF. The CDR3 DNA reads TGTGCCTGGAGTCGAACTCAAAACTATGGCTACACCTTC.

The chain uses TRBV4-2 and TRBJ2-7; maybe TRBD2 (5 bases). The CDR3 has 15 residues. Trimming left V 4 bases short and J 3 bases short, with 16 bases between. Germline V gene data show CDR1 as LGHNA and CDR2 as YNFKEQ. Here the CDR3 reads CASSPRGNKIYEQYF. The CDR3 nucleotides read TGTGCCAGCAGCCCCCGAGGGAACAAAATCTACGAGCAGTACTTC.

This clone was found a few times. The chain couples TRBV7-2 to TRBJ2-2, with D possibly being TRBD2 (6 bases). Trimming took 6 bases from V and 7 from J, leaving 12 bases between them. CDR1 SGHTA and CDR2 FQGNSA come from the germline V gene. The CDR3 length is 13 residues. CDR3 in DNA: TGTGCCAGCAGATCACGGGGGAGCGGGGAGCTGTTTTTT. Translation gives CASRSRGSGELFF. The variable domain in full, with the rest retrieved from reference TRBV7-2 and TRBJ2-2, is GAGVSQSPSNKVTEKGKDVELRCDPISGHTALYWYRQSLGQGLEFLIYFQGNSAPDKSGLPSDRFSAERTGGSVSTLTIQRTQQEDSAVYLCASRSRGSGELFFGEGSRLTVL.

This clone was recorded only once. In DNA form, the CDR3 reads TGTGCCAGCAGCTTATCAACAAGGAGAGAGGGCTACACCTTC. This encodes CASSLSTRREGYTF. The chain recombines TRBV7-2 with TRBJ1-2; no reliable D call. The V end lost 2 bases, the J end lost 8 bases, and 15 bases lay between the germline ends. In germline, CDR1 is SGHTA, CDR2 FQGNSA. The CDR3 has 14 residues. Combining the CDR3 with reference TRBV7-2 and TRBJ1-2 gives the whole variable domain GAGVSQSPSNKVTEKGKDVELRCDPISGHTALYWYRQSLGQGLEFLIYFQGNSAPDKSGLPSDRFSAERTGGSVSTLTIQRTQQEDSAVYLCASSLSTRREGYTFGSGTRLTVV.

The CDR3 reads CASRRQGSGNQPQHF. CDR3 in DNA: TGTGCCAGCAGAAGACAGGGTTCGGGGAATCAGCCCCAGCATTTT. The chain is built from TRBV28 and TRBJ1-5, with 7 bases lining up with TRBD1. The V segment lost 6 bases and the J segment 4 bases; nucleotides outside the gene matches: 9. CDR3 length: 15 residues. CDR1 is MDHEN and CDR2 is SYDVKM in the germline V gene.

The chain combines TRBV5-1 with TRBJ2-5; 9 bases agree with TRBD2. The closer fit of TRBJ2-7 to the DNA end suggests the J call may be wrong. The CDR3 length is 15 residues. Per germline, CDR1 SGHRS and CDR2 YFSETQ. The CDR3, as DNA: TGCGCCAGCAGCCCCGCCCTAGCGGGGCCCTACGAGCAGTACTTC. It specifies CASSPALAGPYEQYF.

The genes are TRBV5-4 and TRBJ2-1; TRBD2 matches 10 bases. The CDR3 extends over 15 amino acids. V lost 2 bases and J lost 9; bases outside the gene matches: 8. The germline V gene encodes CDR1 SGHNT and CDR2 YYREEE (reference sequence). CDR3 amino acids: CASSFGLAGEGEQFF. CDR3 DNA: TGTGCCAGCAGCTTCGGGCTAGCGGGAGAGGGTGAGCAGTTCTTC.

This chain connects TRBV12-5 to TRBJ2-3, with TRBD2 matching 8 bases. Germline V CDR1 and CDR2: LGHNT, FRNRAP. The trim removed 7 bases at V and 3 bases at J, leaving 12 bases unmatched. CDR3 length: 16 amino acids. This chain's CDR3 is CASAHAGSGKTDTQYF. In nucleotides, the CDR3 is TGTGCTAGTGCCCACGCGGGTAGCGGGAAAACAGATACGCAGTATTTT.

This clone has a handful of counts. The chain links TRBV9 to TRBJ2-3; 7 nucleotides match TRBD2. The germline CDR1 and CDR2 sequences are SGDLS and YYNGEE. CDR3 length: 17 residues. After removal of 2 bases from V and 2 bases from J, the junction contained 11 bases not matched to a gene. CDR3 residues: CASSVHFGGSNTDTQYF. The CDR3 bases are TGTGCCAGCAGCGTCCATTTTGGCGGGAGTAACACAGATACGCAGTATTTT.

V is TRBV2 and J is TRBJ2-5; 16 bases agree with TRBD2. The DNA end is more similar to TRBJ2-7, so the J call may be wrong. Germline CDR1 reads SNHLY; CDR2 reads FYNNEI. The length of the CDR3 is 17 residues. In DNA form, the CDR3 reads TGTGCCAGCTACCGGGGGACTAGCGGGGGGGATCCCTACGAGCAGTACTTC. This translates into CASYRGTSGGDPYEQYF.

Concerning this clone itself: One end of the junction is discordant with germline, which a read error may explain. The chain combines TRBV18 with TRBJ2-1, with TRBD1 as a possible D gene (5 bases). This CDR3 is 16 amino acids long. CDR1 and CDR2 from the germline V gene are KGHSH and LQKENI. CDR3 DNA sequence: TGTGCCAGCTCCCCACCGGGCAGGGTCCCCTACAATGAGCAGTTCTTC. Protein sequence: CASSPPGRVPYNEQFF.

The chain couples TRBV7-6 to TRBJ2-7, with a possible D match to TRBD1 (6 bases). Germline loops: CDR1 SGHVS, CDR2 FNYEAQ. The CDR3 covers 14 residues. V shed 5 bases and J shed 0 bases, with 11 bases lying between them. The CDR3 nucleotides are TGTGCCAGCAGCCCGACAGGATTCTCCTACGAGCAGTACTTC. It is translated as CASSPTGFSYEQYF.

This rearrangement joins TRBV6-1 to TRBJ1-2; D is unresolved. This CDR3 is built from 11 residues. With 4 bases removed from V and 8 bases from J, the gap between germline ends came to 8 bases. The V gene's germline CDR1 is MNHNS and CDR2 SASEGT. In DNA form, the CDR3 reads TGTGCCAGCAGTGTTAACCGGGGCTACACCTTC. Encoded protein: CASSVNRGYTF.

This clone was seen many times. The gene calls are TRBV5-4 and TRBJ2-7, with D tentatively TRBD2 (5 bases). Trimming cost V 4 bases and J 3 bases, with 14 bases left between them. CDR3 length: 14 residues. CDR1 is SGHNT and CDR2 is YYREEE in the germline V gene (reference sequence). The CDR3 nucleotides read TGTGCCAGCAGCACCGGACTTCCGTACTACGAGCAGTACTTC. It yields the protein CASSTGLPYYEQYF.

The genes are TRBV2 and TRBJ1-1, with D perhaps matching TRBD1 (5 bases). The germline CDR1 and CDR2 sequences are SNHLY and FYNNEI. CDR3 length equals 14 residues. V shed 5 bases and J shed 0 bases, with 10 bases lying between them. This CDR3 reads CASSTGVMNTEAFF. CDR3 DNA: TGTGCCAGCAGTACAGGTGTCATGAACACTGAAGCTTTCTTT. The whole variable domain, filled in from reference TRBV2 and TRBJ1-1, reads EPEVTQTPSHQVTQMGQEVILRCVPISNHLYFYWYRQILGQKVEFLVSFYNNEISEKSEIFDDQFSVERPDGSNFTLKIRSTKLEDSAMYFCASSTGVMNTEAFFGQGTRLTVV.

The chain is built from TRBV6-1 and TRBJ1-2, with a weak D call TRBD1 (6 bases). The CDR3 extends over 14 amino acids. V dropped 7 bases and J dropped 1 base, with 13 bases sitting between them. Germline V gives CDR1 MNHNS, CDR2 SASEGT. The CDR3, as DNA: TGTGCCAGCACCGGACAGCCATTTAACTATGGCTACACCTTC. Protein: CASTGQPFNYGYTF.

The CDR3 is CSALGRVQYF. In nucleotides, the CDR3 is TGCAGTGCTTTAGGGAGGGTTCAGTACTTC. The J gene is TRBJ2-7, the V gene TRBV20-1, with TRBD2 matching 7 bases. Unmatched junction bases numbered 5, after V lost 5 bases and J lost 10 bases. Germline-derived CDR1 and CDR2 are DFQATT and SNEGSKA (reference sequence). The CDR3 is 10 amino acids.

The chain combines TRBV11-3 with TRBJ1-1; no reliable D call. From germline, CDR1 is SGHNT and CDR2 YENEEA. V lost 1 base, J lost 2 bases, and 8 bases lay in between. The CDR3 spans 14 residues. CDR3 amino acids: CASSLGPVNTEAFF. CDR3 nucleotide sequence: TGTGCCAGCAGCTTAGGTCCCGTTAACACTGAAGCTTTCTTT.

The CDR3 DNA follows: TGTGCCTGGGCGGGACAGGGTTACGACGAGCAGTACTTC. It yields the protein CAWAGQGYDEQYF. This chain connects TRBV30 to TRBJ2-7, with 9 bases lining up with TRBD1. Per the germline V gene, CDR1 is GTSNPN and CDR2 is SVGIG (reference sequence). The length of the CDR3 is 13 residues. V lost 5 bases, J lost 5 bases, and 7 bases stayed unmatched.